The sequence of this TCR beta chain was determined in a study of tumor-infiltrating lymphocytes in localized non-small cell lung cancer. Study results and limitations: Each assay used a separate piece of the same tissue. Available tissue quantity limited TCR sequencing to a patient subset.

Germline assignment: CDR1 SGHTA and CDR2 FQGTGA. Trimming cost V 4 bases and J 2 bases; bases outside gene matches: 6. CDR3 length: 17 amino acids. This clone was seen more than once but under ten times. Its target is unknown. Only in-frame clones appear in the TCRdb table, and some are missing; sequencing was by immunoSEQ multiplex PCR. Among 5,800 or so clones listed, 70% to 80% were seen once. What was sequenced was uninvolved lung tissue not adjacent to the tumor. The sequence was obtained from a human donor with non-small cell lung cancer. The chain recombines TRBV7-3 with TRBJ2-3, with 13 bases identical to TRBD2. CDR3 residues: CASSWGLAGLNTDTQYF. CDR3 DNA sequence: TGTGCCAGCAGCTGGGGACTAGCGGGGTTAAACACAGATACGCAGTATTTT.